These T cell receptor beta chains were read from a single sample in a study of early T cells in non-severe SARS-CoV-2 infection. TCRdb re-called the 5' RACE reads with MiXCR, one entry per CDR3 protein. The sample shows some 120,000 distinct CDR3 sequences, more than 12% of them seen only once. The sample taken for sequencing was whole blood. The source of these receptors is an adult who was a healthcare worker with PCR-confirmed SARS-CoV-2 infection or an uninfected control (not recorded which). Each CDR3 is given with its conserved first and last residue. D genes are given only for firm matches. Size tells how often a clone was seen (once, few, many) or the class of an expanded clone, and some rows leave it out.

D: -; J: TRBJ2-7; size: few; V: TRBV20-1; CDR3: CSARDGAGATYEQYF; DNA: TGCAGTGCTAGAGATGGGGCGGGGGCAACCTACGAGCAGTACTTC
D: -; J: TRBJ2-2; size: -; V: TRBV5-1; CDR3: CASKIGAAPNTGELFF; DNA: TGCGCCAGCAAAATAGGGGCCGCACCGAACACCGGGGAGCTGTTTTTT
D: TRBD1; J: TRBJ2-7; size: many; V: TRBV29-1; CDR3: CSVEETGSYEQYF; DNA: TGCAGCGTTGAAGAGACAGGGTCCTACGAGCAGTACTTC
D: -; J: TRBJ2-1; size: few; V: TRBV6-6; CDR3: CASSYLGSLIHNEQFF; DNA: TGTGCCAGCAGTTACTTAGGCAGCCTGATCCACAATGAGCAGTTCTTC
D: -; J: TRBJ2-1; size: many; V: TRBV24-1; CDR3: CATSDGTYNEQFF; DNA: TGTGCCACCAGTGACGGGACGTACAATGAGCAGTTCTTC
D: TRBD2; J: TRBJ2-5; size: many; V: TRBV3-1; CDR3: CASSQEISGGAIKTQYF; DNA: TGTGCCAGCAGCCAAGAAATTAGCGGGGGGGCCATAAAGACCCAGTACTTC
D: -; J: TRBJ1-1; size: -; V: TRBV3-1; CDR3: CASSPLIGEAFF; DNA: TGTGCCAGCAGCCCCCTGATTGGGGAAGCTTTCTTT
D: -; J: TRBJ1-5; size: -; V: TRBV7-2; CDR3: CASSTRGQPQHF; DNA: TGTGCCAGCAGCACGAGGGGGCAGCCCCAGCATTTT
D: -; J: TRBJ2-3; size: few; V: TRBV4-1; CDR3: CASRPRPVASTDTQYF; DNA: TGCGCCAGCAGGCCCCGGCCAGTCGCTAGCACAGATACGCAGTATTTT
D: TRBD2; J: TRBJ2-3; size: -; V: TRBV6-2/TRBV6-3; CDR3: CASSSGGWDTQYF; DNA: TGTGCCAGCAGTTCGGGGGGGTGGGATACGCAGTATTTT
D: TRBD2; J: TRBJ2-5; size: -; V: TRBV4-1; CDR3: CASSQDGAGGLETQYF; DNA: TGCGCCAGCAGCCAAGACGGCGCGGGGGGGCTTGAGACCCAGTACTTC
D: -; J: TRBJ1-1; size: few; V: TRBV5-6; CDR3: CASSLTGREAFF; DNA: TGTGCCAGCAGCTTGACAGGCCGCGAAGCTTTCTTT
D: -; J: TRBJ1-2; size: few; V: TRBV5-1; CDR3: CASSSGPGEGGYTF; DNA: TGCGCCAGCAGCTCCGGGCCGGGAGAGGGAGGCTACACCTTC
D: -; J: TRBJ1-6; size: -; V: TRBV18; CDR3: CASSPGRRGSPLHF; DNA: TGTGCCAGCTCACCAGGGAGGCGAGGATCACCCCTCCACTTT
D: -; J: TRBJ2-7; size: few; V: TRBV19; CDR3: CASSIDLSPYEQYF; DNA: TGTGCCAGTAGTATAGATCTTTCCCCCTACGAGCAGTACTTC
D: -; J: TRBJ2-7; size: few; V: TRBV7-2; CDR3: CASSLVGGQSYEQYF; DNA: TGTGCCAGCAGCTTAGTAGGAGGTCAATCCTACGAGCAGTACTTC
D: -; J: TRBJ2-3; size: -; V: TRBV6-6; CDR3: CASSKAPDTQYF; DNA: TGTGCCAGCAGTAAGGCTCCAGATACGCAGTATTTT
D: TRBD1; J: TRBJ1-1; size: few; V: TRBV18; CDR3: CASSPGTGGSTEAFF; DNA: TGTGCCAGCTCACCCGGCACAGGGGGTAGCACTGAAGCTTTCTTT
D: TRBD1; J: TRBJ2-7; size: few; V: TRBV3-1; CDR3: CASSQSPYRGASIYEQYF; DNA: TGTGCCAGCAGCCAATCCCCATACAGGGGCGCCTCCATCTACGAGCAGTACTTC
D: TRBD1; J: TRBJ1-4; size: few; V: TRBV12-3/TRBV12-4; CDR3: CASSGGTGGRTGEKLFF; DNA: TGTGCCAGCAGTGGGGGGACAGGGGGCCGCACCGGGGAAAAACTGTTTTTT
D: -; J: TRBJ2-1; size: -; V: TRBV5-8; CDR3: CASGQWGSYNEQFF; DNA: TGTGCCAGCGGCCAATGGGGATCCTACAATGAGCAGTTCTTC
D: TRBD2; J: TRBJ2-1; size: few; V: TRBV19; CDR3: CASSMDGRHEQFF; DNA: TGTGCCAGTAGTATGGACGGGAGGCATGAGCAGTTCTTC
D: -; J: TRBJ1-2; size: few; V: TRBV6-1; CDR3: CASRMDSMEGYTF; DNA: TGTGCCAGCAGGATGGACAGTATGGAAGGCTACACCTTC
D: TRBD2; J: TRBJ2-1; size: -; V: TRBV9; CDR3: CASSVNSGLYNEQFF; DNA: TGTGCCAGCAGCGTAAATAGCGGGCTTTACAATGAGCAGTTCTTC
D: -; J: TRBJ2-3; size: -; V: TRBV12-3/TRBV12-4; CDR3: CASSFGPLDTQYF; DNA: TGTGCCAGCAGTTTTGGCCCCCTGGATACGCAGTATTTT
D: TRBD1; J: TRBJ2-5; size: few; V: TRBV7-9; CDR3: CASSARGLGSQYF; DNA: TGTGCCAGCAGCGCCAGGGGGCTAGGGTCCCAGTACTTC
D: -; J: TRBJ1-2; size: -; V: TRBV6-1; CDR3: CASSDPFLPQTDTF; DNA: TGTGCCAGCAGTGACCCGTTTCTTCCCCAAACCGACACCTTC
D: -; J: TRBJ1-2; size: few; V: TRBV5-6; CDR3: CASGTGGIYGYTF; DNA: TGTGCCAGCGGGACGGGCGGAATCTATGGCTACACCTTC
D: TRBD2; J: TRBJ2-1; size: few; V: TRBV4-1; CDR3: CASSLGTTLDDEQFF; DNA: TGCGCCAGCAGCCTTGGGACTACCTTAGACGATGAGCAGTTCTTC
D: -; J: TRBJ2-1; size: few; V: TRBV4-1; CDR3: CASSQVGSNEQFF; DNA: TGCGCCAGCAGCCAAGTAGGTTCGAATGAGCAGTTCTTC
D: -; J: TRBJ1-3; size: -; V: TRBV7-3; CDR3: CASSLRGDRRSGNTIYF; DNA: TGTGCCAGCAGCTTAAGGGGGGACCGGCGCTCTGGAAACACCATATATTTT
D: -; J: TRBJ1-3; size: few; V: TRBV30; CDR3: CAWLRDWGNTIYF; DNA: TGTGCCTGGCTCCGGGACTGGGGAAACACCATATATTTT
D: -; J: TRBJ1-5; size: -; V: TRBV7-6; CDR3: CASSLDPTGQPQHF; DNA: TGTGCCAGCAGCTTAGACCCCACGGGTCAGCCCCAGCATTTT
D: -; J: TRBJ2-7; size: -; V: TRBV20-1; CDR3: CSGREGNGGEQYF; DNA: TGCAGTGGTAGAGAGGGAAACGGGGGCGAGCAGTACTTC
D: -; J: TRBJ2-2; size: -; V: TRBV7-8; CDR3: CASSPLVIPSNTGELFF; DNA: TGTGCCAGCAGCCCACTAGTTATCCCTTCCAACACCGGGGAGCTGTTTTTT
D: TRBD1; J: TRBJ2-1; size: many; V: TRBV27; CDR3: CASSRDRYNEQFF; DNA: TGTGCCAGCAGTCGGGACAGGTACAATGAGCAGTTCTTC
D: -; J: TRBJ2-3; size: many; V: TRBV7-9; CDR3: CASTLEGLTDTQYF; DNA: TGTGCCAGCACCCTAGAGGGGTTGACAGATACGCAGTATTTT
D: -; J: TRBJ2-1; size: -; V: TRBV11-2; CDR3: CASSLRRVINEQFF; DNA: TGTGCCAGCAGCCTAAGGAGGGTTATCAATGAGCAGTTCTTC
D: TRBD1; J: TRBJ2-5; size: -; V: TRBV7-9; CDR3: CASSQGQGTETQYF; DNA: TGTGCCAGCAGCCAAGGACAGGGAACGGAGACCCAGTACTTC
D: TRBD1; J: TRBJ2-7; size: few; V: TRBV20-1; CDR3: CSARALTGGNEQYF; DNA: TGCAGTGCTAGGGCTCTTACAGGGGGCAACGAGCAGTACTTC
D: -; J: TRBJ2-3; size: -; V: TRBV7-2; CDR3: CASSRGPLTDTQYF; DNA: TGTGCCAGCAGCCGGGGGCCTCTGACAGATACGCAGTATTTT
D: -; J: TRBJ1-1; size: few; V: TRBV5-1; CDR3: CASSLARQGEAFF; DNA: TGCGCCAGCAGCTTGGCGAGGCAAGGTGAAGCTTTCTTT
D: TRBD1; J: TRBJ2-1; size: -; V: TRBV29-1; CDR3: CSALRQGNEQFF; DNA: TGCAGCGCCTTAAGACAGGGCAATGAGCAGTTCTTC
D: -; J: TRBJ1-4; size: few; V: TRBV6-1; CDR3: CASSPETEKLFF; DNA: TGTGCCAGCAGTCCTGAGACGGAGAAACTGTTTTTT
D: -; J: TRBJ1-5; size: -; V: TRBV27; CDR3: CASAQPGYGQPQHF; DNA: TGTGCCAGCGCCCAACCGGGGTATGGTCAGCCCCAGCATTTT
D: -; J: TRBJ1-1; size: few; V: TRBV29-1; CDR3: CSVGSMNTEAFF; DNA: TGCAGCGTGGGGTCAATGAACACTGAAGCTTTCTTT
D: TRBD1; J: TRBJ1-2; size: -; V: TRBV19; CDR3: CASSLGTASRNYGYTF; DNA: TGTGCCAGTAGTCTCGGGACAGCCTCAAGGAACTATGGCTACACCTTC
D: -; J: TRBJ2-3; size: few; V: TRBV3-1; CDR3: CASSLYADTQYF; DNA: TGTGCCAGCAGCTTGTATGCAGATACGCAGTATTTT
D: -; J: TRBJ2-3; size: many; V: TRBV12-3/TRBV12-4; CDR3: CASSSNLADTQYF; DNA: TGTGCCAGCAGTTCGAACCTGGCAGATACGCAGTATTTT
D: -; J: TRBJ2-2; size: few; V: TRBV18; CDR3: CASSRKGGANTGELFF; DNA: TGTGCCAGCTCACGAAAAGGTGGGGCGAACACCGGGGAGCTGTTTTTT
D: TRBD1; J: TRBJ1-2; size: -; V: TRBV29-1; CDR3: CSVEDLGQGRAGYTF; DNA: TGCAGCGTTGAAGATCTGGGACAGGGGAGGGCTGGCTACACCTTC
D: -; J: TRBJ2-3; size: -; V: TRBV20-1; CDR3: CSASPGALSTDTQYF; DNA: TGCAGTGCTAGCCCCGGGGCCTTAAGCACAGATACGCAGTATTTT
D: -; J: TRBJ1-4; size: few; V: TRBV20-1; CDR3: CSARDEWGTSNEKLFF; DNA: TGCAGTGCTAGAGATGAATGGGGCACTTCTAATGAAAAACTGTTTTTT
D: -; J: TRBJ2-5; size: -; V: TRBV29-1; CDR3: CSVAGFQETQYF; DNA: TGCAGCGTTGCAGGTTTCCAAGAGACCCAGTACTTC
D: -; J: TRBJ1-1; size: -; V: TRBV29-1; CDR3: CSVGGIQGNTEAFF; DNA: TGCAGCGTTGGAGGGATTCAGGGGAACACTGAAGCTTTCTTT
D: -; J: TRBJ2-1; size: -; V: TRBV12-3/TRBV12-4; CDR3: CASGSYNEQFF; DNA: TGTGCCAGCGGATCCTACAATGAGCAGTTCTTC
D: -; J: TRBJ2-3; size: few; V: TRBV3-1; CDR3: CASSQAGDTQYF; DNA: TGTGCCAGCAGCCAAGCAGGGGATACGCAGTATTTT
D: TRBD2; J: TRBJ2-5; size: -; V: TRBV3-1; CDR3: CASSHARGVGETQYF; DNA: TGTGCCAGCAGCCACGCGCGGGGGGTCGGGGAGACCCAGTACTTC
D: -; J: TRBJ2-5; size: few; V: TRBV20-1; CDR3: CSAKTSYQETQYF; DNA: TGCAGTGCTAAGACCTCGTACCAAGAGACCCAGTACTTC
D: -; J: TRBJ2-1; size: -; V: TRBV19; CDR3: CASRPGGPSYNEQFF; DNA: TGTGCCAGTCGACCGGGCGGTCCCTCCTACAATGAGCAGTTCTTC